This T cell receptor beta chain comes out of a study of blood T cell repertoires in COVID-19. Across the study: Samples of COVID-19 (acute and convalescent) were obtained from the United States, Italy and Spain. T cells, B-cell-depleted T cells, or PBMCs provided the cDNA or gDNA that served as material.

The CDR3 sequence is 14 residues long. V was clipped by 6 bases and J by 1 base, with 13 bases between them. The V gene's germline CDR1 is MNHEY and CDR2 SMNVEV (reference sequence). Produced via immunoSEQ multiplex PCR; TCRdb's table is partial and in-frame only. The data contain 200,000 or so clones, 86% of them singletons. This receptor was taken from a woman in her forties or fifties with acute or convalescent COVID-19. The V gene is TRBV27, the J gene TRBJ2-7, with a possible D match to TRBD2 (6 bases). The sequencing sample was made of peripheral blood. The CDR3 region has the DNA TGTGCCAGCAGGGAGGGTGGGTCATCCTACGAGCAGTACTTC. Amino acids: CASREGGSSYEQYF.